Listed below are T cell receptor beta chains from one sample, sequenced in a study of cytomegalovirus exposure and HLA in healthy donors. Generated by immunoSEQ multiplex PCR, the TCRdb table keeps only in-frame clones and is missing some. Of more than 130,000 clones listed, 70% to 90% are singletons. Sequenced input: PBMCs. All receptors derive from a young woman in good health and CMV-seropositive. Each CDR3 is given with its conserved first and last residue. D genes are given only for firm matches. The listing skips clone size in some rows; elsewhere it reads once, few, many or a size class.

CDR3nt	CDR3aa	len	d_gene	j_gene	abundance	v_gene
TGCGCCAGCAGCAGGGGAAGCACTGAAGCTTTCTTT	CASSRGSTEAFF	12	-	TRBJ1-1	few	TRBV4-1
TGTGCCAGCAGTTTCGCGACCCGGGGCAATCAGCCCCAGCATTTT	CASSFATRGNQPQHF	15	-	TRBJ1-5	-	TRBV27
TGTGCCAGCAGCTTCATAGCCTCTGGAAACACCATATATTTT	CASSFIASGNTIYF	14	-	TRBJ1-3	-	TRBV7-2
TGTGCCAGCAGCTTAGTCTGGGACAGGGACAATCAGCCCCAGCATTTT	CASSLVWDRDNQPQHF	16	TRBD1	TRBJ1-5	-	TRBV7-9
TGCGCCAGCAGCTCTTTAGCGGGGGGAACCGGGGAGCTGTTTTTT	CASSSLAGGTGELFF	15	TRBD2	TRBJ2-2	-	TRBV5-1
TGCGCCAGCCGACGGAGCGGGACAGGGGGACCCTATAATTCACCCCTCCACTTT	CASRRSGTGGPYNSPLHF	18	TRBD1	TRBJ1-6	few	TRBV10-2
TGTGCCAGCAGCGAACGACTAGCGGGGGGCTACGAGCAGTACTTC	CASSERLAGGYEQYF	15	TRBD2	TRBJ2-7	-	TRBV7-2
TGCGCCAGCAGCTTGAATCCCCGGAACTACCTCTCCGGTCCAGATACGCAGTATTTT	CASSLNPRNYLSGPDTQYF	19	-	TRBJ2-3	-	TRBV5-1
TGCAGCGTTGGGCCCGGGACAGGCCTGATAGAGACCCAGTACTTC	CSVGPGTGLIETQYF	15	TRBD1	TRBJ2-5	-	TRBV29-1
TGTGCCTGGAGAAATGACGAGGCAGCCTACGAGCAGTACTTC	CAWRNDEAAYEQYF	14	-	TRBJ2-7	once	TRBV30
TGTGCCAGCAGCTTAGGCCTAGCGGGAGGAGATACGCAGTATTTT	CASSLGLAGGDTQYF	15	TRBD2	TRBJ2-3	-	TRBV7-3
TGCAGCGTGGATGTACTAGGCGAGCAGTACTTC	CSVDVLGEQYF	11	-	TRBJ2-7	-	TRBV29-1
TGTGCCTGGCGGAGAGGTCGGGGGAGGGAGAACACTGAAGCTTTCTTT	CAWRRGRGRENTEAFF	16	-	TRBJ1-1	-	TRBV30
TGTGCCACCAGCAGAGATACAGCGGGGGGCACAGATACGCAGTATTTT	CATSRDTAGGTDTQYF	16	TRBD2	TRBJ2-3	-	TRBV15
TGTGCCAGCAGGAAAGGACAGGGCTTATACTCCTACAATGAGCAGTTCTTC	CASRKGQGLYSYNEQFF	17	TRBD1	TRBJ2-1	-	TRBV2
TGTGCCAGCAGCCGAACCCCAGGGAACGGAAACACCATATATTTT	CASSRTPGNGNTIYF	15	-	TRBJ1-3	once	TRBV7-6
TGTGCCGCCCGGGAGGGCCTCACAGATACGCAGTATTTT	CAAREGLTDTQYF	13	TRBD2	TRBJ2-3	-	TRBV2
TGTGCCAGCAGCCCCTCTGGAGCCCGAAACTCCTACGAGCAGTACTTC	CASSPSGARNSYEQYF	16	-	TRBJ2-7	-	TRBV5-4
TGCAGCGTCCCCAGACAGGTACCGGAAACTGAAGCTTTCTTT	CSVPRQVPETEAFF	14	-	TRBJ1-1	-	TRBV29-1
TGCAGCGCTGCGGGTGTAGGGGGTGTGGGGACAGATACGCAGTATTTT	CSAAGVGGVGTDTQYF	16	-	TRBJ2-3	once	TRBV29-1
TGTGCCAGCAGTTTCCAAGGGTACAGGGGAACGGCTAACTATGGCTACACCTTC	CASSFQGYRGTANYGYTF	18	TRBD1	TRBJ1-2	-	TRBV28
TGTGCCAGCAGTTCTAGCTATTACGAGCAGTACTTC	CASSSSYYEQYF	12	-	TRBJ2-7	-	TRBV28
TGTGCCAGCAGCGTAGCGGGTTCCGGGAACTATGGCTACACCTTC	CASSVAGSGNYGYTF	15	-	TRBJ1-2	-	TRBV9
TGTGCCAGCAGGCTTAGCGGGGCGAACACCGGGGAGCTGTTTTTT	CASRLSGANTGELFF	15	TRBD2	TRBJ2-2	-	TRBV28
TGTGCCAGCAGCTTACGACAGAACACTGAAGCTTTCTTT	CASSLRQNTEAFF	13	-	TRBJ1-1	-	TRBV11-3
TGTGCCAGCGCTATCCCTTTATTGGAGGGGGCGAGGGGCTACACCTTC	CASAIPLLEGARGYTF	16	TRBD1	TRBJ1-2	once	TRBV7-9
TGTGCCATCAGCCAAAACTTGAACACTGAAGCTTTCTTT	CAISQNLNTEAFF	13	-	TRBJ1-1	-	TRBV10-3